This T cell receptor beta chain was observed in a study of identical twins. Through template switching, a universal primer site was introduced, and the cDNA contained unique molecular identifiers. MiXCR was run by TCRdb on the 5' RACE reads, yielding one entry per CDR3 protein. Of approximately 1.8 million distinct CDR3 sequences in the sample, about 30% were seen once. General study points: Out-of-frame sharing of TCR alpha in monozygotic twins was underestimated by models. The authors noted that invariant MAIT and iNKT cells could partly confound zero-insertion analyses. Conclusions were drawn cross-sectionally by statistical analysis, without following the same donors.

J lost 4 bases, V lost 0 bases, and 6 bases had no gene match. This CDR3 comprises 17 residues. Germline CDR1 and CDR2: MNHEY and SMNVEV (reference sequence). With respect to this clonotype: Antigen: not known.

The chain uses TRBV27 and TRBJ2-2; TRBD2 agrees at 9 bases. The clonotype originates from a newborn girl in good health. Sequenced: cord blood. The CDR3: CASSLSKIAGATGELFF. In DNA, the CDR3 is TGTGCCAGCAGTTTATCGAAAATAGCGGGGGCCACCGGGGAGCTGTTTTTT.